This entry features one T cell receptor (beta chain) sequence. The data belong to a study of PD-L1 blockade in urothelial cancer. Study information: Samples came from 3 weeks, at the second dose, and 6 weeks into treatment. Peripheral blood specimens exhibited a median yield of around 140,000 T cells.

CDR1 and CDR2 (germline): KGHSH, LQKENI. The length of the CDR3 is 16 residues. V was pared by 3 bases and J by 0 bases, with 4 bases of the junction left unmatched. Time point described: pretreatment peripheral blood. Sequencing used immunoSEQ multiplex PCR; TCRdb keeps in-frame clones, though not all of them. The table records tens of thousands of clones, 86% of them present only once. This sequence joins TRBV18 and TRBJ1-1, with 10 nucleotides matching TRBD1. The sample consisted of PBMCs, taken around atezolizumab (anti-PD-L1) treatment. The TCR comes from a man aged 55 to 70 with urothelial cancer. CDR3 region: CASSPDRGQMNTEAFF. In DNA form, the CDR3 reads TGTGCCAGCTCACCCGACAGGGGGCAAATGAACACTGAAGCTTTCTTT. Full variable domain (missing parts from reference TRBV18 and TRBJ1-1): NAGVMQNPRHLVRRRGQEARLRCSPMKGHSHVYWYRQLPEEGLKFMVYLQKENIIDESGMPKERFSAEFPKEGPSILRIQQVVRGDSAAYFCASSPDRGQMNTEAFFGQGTRLTVV.